A single sample is the source of the 22 T cell receptor beta chains below, sequenced in a study of OX40 agonist ivuxolimab in advanced cancers. The library was obtained by the immunoSEQ multiplex PCR assay. TCRdb carries this immuneACCESS record with in-frame sequences only. Its versions omit some clonotypes, under half of them owing to an unresolved V gene in the studies checked, with the rest unexplained. The sample data list 55,000 to 85,000 clones, and 65% to 90% of these were observed just once. The ten largest clones represent 0.75% of the sample. Material: CD4+ or CD8+ T cells sorted from blood, obtained in a trial of the OX40 agonist ivuxolimab. The source is an adult with an advanced solid tumor such as melanoma, head and neck, liver or kidney cancer.

In its sample, this clone was seen once. The chain is built from TRBV9 and TRBJ2-1; possible D gene TRBD1, 5 bases. This CDR3 comprises 17 residues. Germline V gene data show CDR1 as SGDLS and CDR2 as YYNGEE. Trimming pared 0 bases from V and 0 bases from J, leaving 13 bases between. In nucleotides, the CDR3 is TGTGCCAGCAGCGTAGCTTCTTGGGGCAGCTCCTACAATGAGCAGTTCTTC. This codes for CASSVASWGSSYNEQFF.

The J gene is TRBJ2-7, the V gene TRBV5-1; TRBD1 aligns across 7 bases. This CDR3 has 16 residues. Per germline, CDR1 SGHRS and CDR2 YFSETQ. V gave up 0 bases and J gave up 4 bases; unmatched junction bases: 10. The DNA of the CDR3 is TGCGCCAGCAGCTTGGGCAGGGGGTCTTCTTATTACGAGCAGTACTTC. Its translation is CASSLGRGSSYYEQYF.

The gene calls are TRBV4-1 and TRBJ1-2; 7 bases fit TRBD1. The CDR3 runs 16 residues. J lost 8 bases, V lost 4 bases, and 16 bases had no gene match. Germline loops: CDR1 MGHRA, CDR2 YSYEKL. In DNA form, the CDR3 reads TGCGCCAGCAGCCGGCCCGAGGGGGCAGCGGGGCAGGGCTACACCTTC. Its protein is CASSRPEGAAGQGYTF.

The genes are TRBV5-4 and TRBJ2-7; TRBD2 matches at 8 bases. The CDR3 length is 13 residues. The V gene end was trimmed by 5 bases and the J gene end by 2 bases; junction bases not matched to a gene: 3. CDR1 is SGHNT and CDR2 is YYREEE in the germline V gene (reference sequence). This CDR3 is CASSLAGPYEQYF. The CDR3 region has the DNA TGTGCCAGCAGTTTAGCGGGGCCCTACGAGCAGTACTTC.

The chain carries TRBV5-1 and TRBJ2-3; 9 nucleotides line up with TRBD1. Trimming cost V 0 bases and J 0 bases; bases outside gene matches: 2. Germline values: CDR1 SGHRS, CDR2 YFSETQ. The CDR3 length is 16 residues. CDR3 residues: CASSLGGQGSTDTQYF. The DNA of the CDR3 is TGCGCCAGCAGCTTGGGAGGACAGGGGAGCACAGATACGCAGTATTTT.

This chain links TRBV5-1 with TRBJ2-1; TRBD1 or TRBD2 may be the D gene (5 bases each). This CDR3 region has 16 residues. Germline V gene lookup returns CDR1 SGHRS and CDR2 YFSETQ. Trimming took 0 bases from V and 6 from J, leaving 16 bases between them. The CDR3 is CASSLAVGASFNEQFF. The CDR3 DNA follows: TGCGCCAGCAGCTTGGCCGTTGGGGCTAGCTTCAATGAGCAGTTCTTC. Supplemented by reference TRBV5-1 and TRBJ2-1, the full variable domain reads KAGVTQTPRYLIKTRGQQVTLSCSPISGHRSVSWYQQTPGQGLQFLFEYFSETQRNKGNFPGRFSGRQFSNSRSEMNVSTLELGDSALYLCASSLAVGASFNEQFFGPGTRLTVL.

The J gene is TRBJ2-7, the V gene TRBV15, with 8 bases lining up with TRBD2. The length of the CDR3 is 13 residues. In germline, CDR1 is LNHNV, CDR2 YYDKDF (reference sequence). With V trimmed by 5 bases and J by 5 bases, 5 bases remained unmatched. CDR3 sequence (DNA): TGTGCCACCAGCTCGGGGGGGGCTGACGAGCAGTACTTC. It specifies CATSSGGADEQYF.

The V call is TRBV7-2, the J call TRBJ1-5, with TRBD1 matching over 7 bases. The CDR3 is 15 amino acids. Germline-derived CDR1 and CDR2 are SGHTA and FQGNSA. Unmatched junction bases numbered 11, after V lost 5 bases and J lost 7 bases. CDR3 nucleotide sequence: TGTGCCAGCAGCCCTAGACAGGGAGGCCTCCAGCCCCAGCATTTT. The encoded protein is CASSPRQGGLQPQHF.

This clone was seen more than once but under ten times. V usage is TRBV5-6 and J usage is TRBJ2-7; 7 nucleotides match TRBD2. Germline CDR1 reads SGHDT; CDR2 reads YYEEEE. V was clipped by 4 bases and J by 6 bases; unmatched bases: 10. The CDR3 is made up of 14 amino acids. CDR3 nucleotide sequence: TGTGCCAGCAGCCGAACTAGCGCCGCCGGCGAGCAGTACTTC. Translating gives CASSRTSAAGEQYF.

V usage is TRBV5-1 and J usage is TRBJ2-1; D not certain. CDR1 SGHRS and CDR2 YFSETQ come from the germline V gene. Trimming left V 4 bases short and J 6 bases short, with 14 bases between. CDR3 length equals 14 residues. CDR3 nucleotide sequence: TGCGCCAGCAGCCCCAGGACCGACCGCAATGAGCAGTTCTTC. This encodes CASSPRTDRNEQFF.

This CDR3 reads CASSPVITDTQYF. The CDR3 nucleotides read TGTGCCAGCTCACCCGTAATCACAGATACGCAGTATTTT. The V gene is TRBV18, the J gene TRBJ2-3; no clear D gene. This CDR3 region has 13 residues. V lost 3 bases to trimming and J lost 2 bases, with 6 bases between them. The germline gives CDR1 KGHSH, CDR2 LQKENI.

The gene calls are TRBV7-9 and TRBJ2-7, with D uncertain. In germline, CDR1 is SEHNR, CDR2 FQNEAQ (reference sequence). Deletions cut 5 bases from V and 2 bases from J, with 10 bases between. The CDR3 covers 13 residues. The DNA for the CDR3 is TGTGCCAGCAGCCGCTGGCCCCCCTACGAGCAGTACTTC. It specifies CASSRWPPYEQYF. The full variable domain, in which reference TRBV7-9 and TRBJ2-7 provide the parts outside the CDR3, is DTGVSQNPRHKITKRGQNVTFRCDPISEHNRLYWYRQTLGQGPEFLTYFQNEAQLEKSRLLSDRFSAERPKGSFSTLEIQRTEQGDSAMYLCASSRWPPYEQYFGPGTRLTVT.

This clone has only one observation. The CDR3 DNA reads as TGTGCCAGCAGGGCGGGGACTTCCACAGATACGCAGTATTTT. Translated: CASRAGTSTDTQYF. The rearrangement joins TRBV28 to TRBJ2-3; D might be TRBD2 (6 bases). CDR1 is MDHEN and CDR2 is SYDVKM in the germline V gene. V was trimmed by 6 bases and J by 2 bases, leaving 12 bases between them. This CDR3 region has 14 residues.

The chain has TRBV27 and TRBJ2-3; 8 positions match TRBD1. The trim removed 3 bases at V and 2 bases at J, leaving 1 base unmatched. This CDR3 is built from 14 residues. Germline V gives CDR1 MNHEY, CDR2 SMNVEV (reference sequence). The CDR3 DNA follows: TGTGCCAGCAGTTTGCAGGGGGCCACAGATACGCAGTATTTT. It encodes CASSLQGATDTQYF.

The chain combines TRBV30 with TRBJ1-2; TRBD1 matches at 7 bases. With V trimmed by 0 bases and J by 7 bases, 11 bases remained unmatched. The CDR3 totals 15 residues. The germline gives CDR1 GTSNPN, CDR2 SVGIG (reference sequence). CDR3 residues: CAWSVVSTGPIGYTF. In DNA form, the CDR3 reads TGTGCCTGGAGTGTAGTTTCGACAGGGCCAATTGGCTACACCTTC.

The chain employs TRBV19 and TRBJ2-5; 8 bases line up with TRBD1. The CDR3 runs to 13 residues. Germline CDR1 LNHDA, CDR2 SQIVND (reference sequence). Germline trimming cut 6 bases from V and 4 bases from J; bases unmatched to any gene: 4. CDR3 protein: CASRSGTGETQYF. The CDR3 DNA sequence: TGTGCCAGTAGATCCGGGACAGGAGAGACCCAGTACTTC.

The gene calls are TRBV6-6 and TRBJ2-3; D remains ambiguous. The CDR3 sequence is 14 residues long. Germline CDR1 is MNHNY and CDR2 is SVGAGI (reference sequence). Trimming removed 6 bases at V and 1 base at J, with 11 bases between. CDR3 coding DNA: TGTGCCAGCAGACGGGCCAGCCGCACAGATACGCAGTATTTT. Encoded protein: CASRRASRTDTQYF.

The V call is TRBV7-3, the J call TRBJ1-2; 8 bases are shared with TRBD1. Germline CDR1 SGHTA, CDR2 FQGTGA. CDR3 length: 15 amino acids. With 4 bases clipped from V and 4 bases from J, the junction kept 8 bases outside the gene matches. The CDR3 bases are TGTGCCAGCAGCTCCCAGGGGGCGCTTGGCTATGGCTACACCTTC. This gives the protein CASSSQGALGYGYTF.

The V gene is TRBV7-9, the J gene TRBJ1-4; D not certain. CDR1 is SEHNR, CDR2 FQNEAQ, per germline (reference sequence). V lost 1 base and J 2 bases, leaving 14 bases between the germline ends. This CDR3 region has 17 residues. CDR3 DNA: TGTGCCAGCAGCTTAGAACTTGGGGTAGGGACTAATGAAAAACTGTTTTTT. Residues: CASSLELGVGTNEKLFF.

This rearrangement joins TRBV10-3 to TRBJ2-1; TRBD2 aligns across 8 bases. With V trimmed by 0 bases and J by 7 bases, 5 bases remained unmatched. The CDR3 sequence is 15 residues long. Germline values: CDR1 ENHRY, CDR2 SYGVKD. The CDR3: CAISESTGGWNEQFF. In nucleotides, the CDR3 is TGTGCCATCAGTGAGTCTACGGGAGGGTGGAATGAGCAGTTCTTC.

The V gene is TRBV7-9, the J gene TRBJ2-1; D call uncertain. The V end was cut by 3 bases, the J end by 7 bases, with 10 bases between. Germline loops: CDR1 SEHNR, CDR2 FQNEAQ (reference sequence). The CDR3 totals 13 residues. In DNA, the CDR3 is TGTGCCAGCAGCTTTACAGCGCCGAATGAGCAGTTCTTC. It is translated as CASSFTAPNEQFF.

This chain joins TRBV5-1 and TRBJ1-1; no clear D. The germline V gene encodes CDR1 SGHRS and CDR2 YFSETQ. Trimming left V 4 bases short and J 2 bases short, with 9 bases between. This CDR3 is 13 amino acids long. The CDR3 sequence: CASSATPNTEAFF. The DNA for the CDR3 is TGCGCCAGCAGCGCGACACCCAACACTGAAGCTTTCTTT.